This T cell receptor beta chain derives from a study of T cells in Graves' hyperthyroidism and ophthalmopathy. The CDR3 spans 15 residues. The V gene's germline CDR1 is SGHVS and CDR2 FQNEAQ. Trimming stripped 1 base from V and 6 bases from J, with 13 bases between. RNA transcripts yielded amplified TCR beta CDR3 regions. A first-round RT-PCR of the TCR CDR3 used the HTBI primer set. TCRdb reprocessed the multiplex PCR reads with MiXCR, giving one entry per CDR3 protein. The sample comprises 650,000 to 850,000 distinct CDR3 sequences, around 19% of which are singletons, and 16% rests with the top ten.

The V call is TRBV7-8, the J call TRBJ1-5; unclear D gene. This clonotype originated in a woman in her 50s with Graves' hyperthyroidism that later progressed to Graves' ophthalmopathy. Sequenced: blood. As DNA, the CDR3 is TGTGCCAGCAGCTTAGAAGAGGTGGAACGTCAGCCCCAGCATTTT. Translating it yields CASSLEEVERQPQHF.